Below are 9 T cell receptor beta chains sequenced from a single sample in a study of blood T cell repertoires in COVID-19. This table comes from immunoSEQ multiplex PCR, and its TCRdb copy is limited to in-frame clones, with some not included. The table includes 150,000 to 200,000 clones, about 80% detected once. The sample comprised peripheral blood. The receptors originated from a human donor with acute or convalescent COVID-19. The donor label of this sample is uncertain.

This chain uses TRBV18 with TRBJ1-1; no reliable D call. Per germline, CDR1 KGHSH and CDR2 LQKENI. Deletions cut 2 bases from V and 4 bases from J, with 11 bases between. The CDR3 is 14 amino acids. CDR3 DNA sequence: TGTGCCAGCTCACCAGGGTCAGCGGGCACTGAAGCTTTCTTT. Protein: CASSPGSAGTEAFF.

This chain uses TRBV7-2 with TRBJ1-5; 7 bases line up with TRBD1. Germline V gives CDR1 SGHTA, CDR2 FQGNSA. This CDR3 has 13 residues. After removal of 5 bases from V and 6 bases from J, the junction contained 4 bases not matched to a gene. Here the CDR3 DNA reads TGTGCCAGCAGCGAGACAGGGAGTCAGCCCCAGCATTTT. Its protein is CASSETGSQPQHF.

This chain links TRBV6-1 with TRBJ1-1; TRBD1 is a possible D gene (6 bases). V was clipped by 2 bases and J by 8 bases, with 15 bases between them. CDR3 length: 14 amino acids. The germline CDR1 and CDR2 sequences are MNHNS and SASEGT. CDR3 coding DNA: TGTGCCAGCAGTGAAAGGGCCAGGGGTGTGGAAGCTTTCTTT. Amino acid sequence: CASSERARGVEAFF.

The V gene is TRBV27, the J gene TRBJ1-1; D is undetermined. The V gene's germline CDR1 is MNHEY and CDR2 SMNVEV (reference sequence). Between the trimmed V and J ends, which lost 7 bases and 0 bases, there was a span of 9 bases. The CDR3 covers 13 residues. This CDR3 is CASMKRMNTEAFF. CDR3 DNA sequence: TGTGCCAGCATGAAGCGGATGAACACTGAAGCTTTCTTT.

Concerning this clone itself: The same CDR3 arises from other DNA sequences in this sample as well. This rearrangement joins TRBV7-2 to TRBJ1-2, with D unclear. The CDR3 contains 14 residues. From germline, CDR1 is SGHTA and CDR2 FQGNSA. V shed 0 bases and J shed 0 bases, with 5 bases lying between them. This chain's CDR3 is CASSLAGANYGYTF. As DNA, the CDR3 is TGTGCCAGCAGCTTAGCTGGAGCTAACTATGGCTACACCTTC.

A single count supports this clone. The chain couples TRBV19 to TRBJ1-1; D gene ambiguous. The germline V and J ends were trimmed by 8 bases and 3 bases, with 10 bases remaining between them. The CDR3 is 12 amino acids. Germline V gene sequence: CDR1 LNHDA, CDR2 SQIVND (reference sequence). The CDR3 region is CASSRVYTEAFF. The CDR3 DNA reads TGTGCCAGTTCCCGGGTGTACACTGAAGCTTTCTTT.

The V gene is TRBV6-2 or TRBV6-3, the J gene TRBJ2-1; TRBD2 agrees at 11 bases. CDR1 MNHEY and CDR2 SVGEGT come from the germline V gene. The length of the CDR3 is 15 residues. V lost 4 bases to trimming and J lost 7 bases; unmatched junction nucleotides: 6. CDR3 sequence (DNA): TGTGCCAGCAGTTCCGGGACTAGCGGAGGGAATGAGCAGTTCTTC. This codes for CASSSGTSGGNEQFF.

V and J are TRBV18 and TRBJ2-7; tentative D call: TRBD2 (6 bases). Trimming pared 0 bases from V and 3 bases from J, leaving 12 bases between. The CDR3 consists of 15 residues. Germline V gene sequence: CDR1 KGHSH, CDR2 LQKENI. CDR3: CASSPPGLTYYEQYF. The CDR3 nucleotides are TGTGCCAGCTCACCACCGGGACTTACATACTACGAGCAGTACTTC.

The chain links TRBV5-4 to TRBJ1-2, with D tentatively TRBD1 (5 bases). Trimming removed 2 bases from V and 7 bases from J, with 18 bases in between. Per germline, CDR1 SGHNT and CDR2 YYREEE (reference sequence). The CDR3 extends over 15 amino acids. CDR3 amino acids: CASSLGQGSRGGYTF. CDR3 DNA: TGTGCCAGCAGCTTAGGTCAGGGAAGTCGTGGTGGCTACACCTTC. The full variable domain, completed using reference TRBV5-4 and TRBJ1-2, is ETGVTQSPTHLIKTRGQQVTLRCSSQSGHNTVSWYQQALGQGPQFIFQYYREEENGRGNFPPRFSGLQFPNYSSELNVNALELDDSALYLCASSLGQGSRGGYTFGSGTRLTVV.